Below are 18 T cell receptor beta chains sequenced from a single sample in a study of T cell changes during pregnancy in multiple sclerosis. The table came from immunoSEQ multiplex PCR; TCRdb's copy has only in-frame clones and leaves some out. The sample yields around 60,000 clones, 80% to 95% seen once. The specimen was peripheral blood, collected in the second trimester of pregnancy. The receptors come from a female donor with multiple sclerosis, enrolled in a pregnancy study.

This chain joins TRBV5-1 and TRBJ2-5; 12 bases map to TRBD2. The CDR3 is 16 residues long. The V and J ends lost 3 bases and 5 bases, in that order; junction bases with no gene match: 8. Germline CDR1 SGHRS, CDR2 YFSETQ. For the CDR3, the DNA is TGCGCCAGCAGCTCCAGACTAGCGGGAGAGGACGAGACCCAGTACTTC. It specifies CASSSRLAGEDETQYF.

The chain uses TRBV5-1 and TRBJ2-7; 8 nucleotides align to TRBD1. The V segment lost 4 bases and the J segment 2 bases; nucleotides outside the gene matches: 5. The CDR3 contains 14 residues. The V gene's germline CDR1 is SGHRS and CDR2 YFSETQ. CDR3: CASSVTGEPYEQYF. DNA for the CDR3: TGCGCCAGCAGCGTGACAGGGGAGCCCTACGAGCAGTACTTC.

This clone was recorded only once. The chain employs TRBV19 and TRBJ2-1; TRBD2 matches 8 bases. The CDR3 consists of 13 residues. CDR1 and CDR2 (germline): LNHDA, SQIVND (reference sequence). V was clipped by 8 bases and J by 5 bases; unmatched bases: 5. In nucleotides, the CDR3 is TGTGCCAGTGGCGGCGGGAGGAACAATGAGCAGTTCTTC. It encodes CASGGGRNNEQFF.

The chain has TRBV23-1 and TRBJ1-4, with 10 bases that match TRBD1. TRBV23-1 is an ORF; its function is uncertain. With V trimmed by 4 bases and J by 0 bases, 8 bases remained unmatched. CDR3 length: 18 residues. This CDR3 is CASSPRQGARATNEKLFF. CDR3 nucleotide sequence: TGCGCCAGCAGTCCGAGACAGGGGGCTAGGGCAACTAATGAAAAACTGTTTTTT.

The gene calls are TRBV7-9 and TRBJ2-5; TRBD1 matches 10 bases. The junction had 11 bases not matched to a gene; V was cut back by 5 bases and J by 5 bases. There are 16 residues in the CDR3. Germline V gene sequence: CDR1 SEHNR, CDR2 FQNEAQ (reference sequence). The CDR3 protein is CASSHNRDRGRETQYF. The CDR3 coding sequence is TGTGCCAGCAGCCACAACCGGGACAGGGGTAGGGAGACCCAGTACTTC.

This rearrangement joins TRBV2 to TRBJ2-7; the D gene is possibly TRBD1 (5 bases). This CDR3 is built from 16 residues. Trimming took 5 bases from V and 1 from J, leaving 18 bases between them. The germline V gene has CDR1 SNHLY and CDR2 FYNNEI. The CDR3 region has the DNA TGTGCCAGCAGTTCAGGGCCGCCACCCCAATCCTACGAGCAGTACTTC. This translates into CASSSGPPPQSYEQYF.

V gene TRBV7-2 combines with J gene TRBJ2-1; possibly TRBD1 for D (6 bases). The CDR3 consists of 13 residues. Trimming pared 2 bases from V and 10 bases from J, leaving 12 bases between. The germline V gene encodes CDR1 SGHTA and CDR2 FQGNSA. CDR3 sequence reads: CASSLPGVPEQFF. The CDR3 bases are TGTGCCAGCAGCTTACCAGGGGTTCCCGAGCAGTTCTTC.

This rearrangement joins TRBV7-3 to TRBJ2-1; the match to TRBD2 covers 8 bases. V shed 3 bases and J 1 base; nucleotides not matched to a gene: 5. The CDR3 has 16 residues. Germline V gene data show CDR1 as SGHTA and CDR2 as FQGTGA. The CDR3 DNA follows: TGTGCCAGCAGCTTGATTAGCGGGATTTCCTACAATGAGCAGTTCTTC. Amino acid sequence: CASSLISGISYNEQFF. The whole variable domain, remainder taken from reference TRBV7-3 and TRBJ2-1, is GAGVSQTPSNKVTEKGKYVELRCDPISGHTALYWYRQSLGQGPEFLIYFQGTGAADDSGLPNDRFFAVRPEGSVSTLKIQRTERGDSAVYLCASSLISGISYNEQFFGPGTRLTVL.

The rearrangement uses TRBV15 and TRBJ2-3, with 7 bases matching TRBD1. J was trimmed by 6 bases and V by 8 bases; bases with no gene match: 5. There are 12 residues in the CDR3. Germline V gene data show CDR1 as LNHNV and CDR2 as YYDKDF (reference sequence). In nucleotides, the CDR3 is TGTGCCACCGGACAGGTGTGGGATACGCAGTATTTT. Protein sequence: CATGQVWDTQYF.

V is TRBV2 and J is TRBJ1-1; D is uncertain. Trimming stripped 5 bases from V and 7 bases from J, with 14 bases between. There are 13 residues in the CDR3. The V gene's germline CDR1 is SNHLY and CDR2 FYNNEI. The CDR3 loop reads CASSQILNSEAFF. Written as DNA, the CDR3 is TGTGCCAGCAGTCAAATCCTAAATAGTGAAGCTTTCTTT.

The chain has TRBV5-4 and TRBJ2-3, with D uncertain. CDR1 and CDR2 from the germline V gene are SGHNT and YYREEE (reference sequence). Trimming removed 3 bases at V and 6 bases at J, with 5 bases between. The CDR3 extends over 11 amino acids. Written as DNA, the CDR3 is TGTGCCAGCAGCTCGCAGGATACGCAGTATTTT. Translating gives CASSSQDTQYF.

V usage is TRBV7-9 and J usage is TRBJ2-5; 9 bases match TRBD1. This CDR3 spans 14 amino acids. The V gene end was trimmed by 3 bases and the J gene end by 5 bases; junction bases not matched to a gene: 4. Germline CDR1 is SEHNR and CDR2 is FQNEAQ (reference sequence). This CDR3 is CASSFGTGRETQYF. The CDR3 bases are TGTGCCAGCAGCTTCGGGACAGGGAGGGAGACCCAGTACTTC.

This clone was detected once. The DNA of the CDR3 is TGCGCCAGCAGCCAAGATGGTCAGAGTAGCGGGGACCAAGAGACCCAGTACTTC. This sequence encodes CASSQDGQSSGDQETQYF. This sequence joins TRBV4-3 and TRBJ2-5; 8 bases agree with TRBD2. V dropped 0 bases and J dropped 0; count of bases not matched to a gene: 9. The CDR3 length is 18 residues. CDR1 and CDR2 from the germline V gene are LGHNA and YSLEER.

The chain carries TRBV5-1 and TRBJ2-5, with TRBD2 matching 8 bases. There are 14 residues in the CDR3. V shed 4 bases, J shed 0 bases, and the junction held 2 bases outside the gene matches. Germline V gives CDR1 SGHRS, CDR2 YFSETQ. The CDR3 here is CASSRSGDQETQYF. In nucleotides, the CDR3 is TGCGCCAGCAGCCGTAGCGGGGACCAAGAGACCCAGTACTTC.

The genes are TRBV29-1 and TRBJ2-5; D gene ambiguous. The CDR3 runs to 16 residues. V lost 4 bases and J 2 bases, leaving 20 bases between the germline ends. Germline V gene sequence: CDR1 SQVTM, CDR2 ANQGSEA. In nucleotides, the CDR3 is TGCAGCGTTGGGGCTACAAAACAGTCCCTGCAAGAGACCCAGTACTTC. It specifies CSVGATKQSLQETQYF.

V usage is TRBV27 and J usage is TRBJ1-5, with D possibly TRBD1 on 6 matching bases. Trimming cost V 6 bases and J 4 bases, with 10 bases left between them. Germline CDR1 reads MNHEY; CDR2 reads SMNVEV (reference sequence). The CDR3 extends over 13 amino acids. Here the CDR3 DNA reads TGTGCCAGCAGAGGACAGACAAATCAGCCCCAGCATTTT. Its translation: CASRGQTNQPQHF.

The V call is TRBV7-2, the J call TRBJ2-3, with D possibly matching TRBD1 (5 bases). Germline lookup yields CDR1 SGHTA and CDR2 FQGNSA. The length of the CDR3 is 15 residues. Trimming removed 4 bases at V and 3 bases at J, with 14 bases between. The CDR3 DNA sequence: TGTGCCAGCAGCTCGCGGACAACCAAGACAGATACGCAGTATTTT. The encoded protein is CASSSRTTKTDTQYF.

J is TRBJ1-4 and V is TRBV5-6, with D possibly matching TRBD1 (5 bases). Germline-derived CDR1 and CDR2 are SGHDT and YYEEEE. The CDR3 loop spans 14 amino acids. Between the trimmed V and J ends, which lost 0 bases and 6 bases, there was a span of 9 bases. The CDR3 protein is CASSLAGGDEKLFF. The CDR3 DNA reads TGTGCCAGCAGCTTGGCAGGAGGGGATGAAAAACTGTTTTTT.